This T cell receptor (beta chain) comes out of a study of blood T cell repertoires in COVID-19. CDR1 is SNHLY and CDR2 is FYNNEI in the germline V gene. The CDR3 is made up of 12 amino acids. V lost 8 bases and J 6 bases, leaving 10 bases between the germline ends. Data came from immunoSEQ multiplex PCR; TCRdb stores just in-frame clones and leaves some out. The sample has around 120,000 clones, roughly two thirds seen once. This TCR was recovered from an elderly man with acute or convalescent COVID-19. Sequences were obtained from peripheral blood. V usage is TRBV2 and J usage is TRBJ2-2; the D is unclear. CDR3 in amino acids: CASAIYPGELFF. The CDR3 DNA sequence: TGTGCCAGCGCGATATACCCCGGGGAGCTGTTTTTT.